Listed below are T cell receptor beta chains from one sample, sequenced in a study of cytomegalovirus exposure and HLA in healthy donors. Measured with immunoSEQ multiplex PCR; TCRdb has only the in-frame clones, and not every one. The top ten clones hold approximately 7% of a sample with around 130,000 clones, just under 75% of them seen once. Specimen: PBMCs. These receptors originate from a middle-aged man in good health and CMV-seropositive. Each CDR3 is given with its conserved first and last residue. Each record gives: D gene, clone size, J gene, V gene, CDR3 DNA, CDR3 protein. A D gene is named only where the DNA matches it firmly. Clone size is not always given. Where it is, it says once, few, many or a class for expanded clones.

d_gene: .; abundance: .; j_gene: TRBJ1-2; v_gene: TRBV5-4; CDR3nt: TGTGCCAGCACCCAAAGAACAGGGTGGGACTATGGCTACACCTTC; CDR3aa: CASTQRTGWDYGYTF
d_gene: TRBD1; abundance: .; j_gene: TRBJ2-3; v_gene: TRBV6-5; CDR3nt: TGTGCCAGCAGTTACTGGAGGGGACAGGGCACAGATACGCAGTATTTT; CDR3aa: CASSYWRGQGTDTQYF
d_gene: .; abundance: .; j_gene: TRBJ2-7; v_gene: TRBV2; CDR3nt: TGTGCCAGCAAACAGGGAGGGTACGAGCAGTACTTC; CDR3aa: CASKQGGYEQYF
d_gene: TRBD1; abundance: .; j_gene: TRBJ1-5; v_gene: TRBV28; CDR3nt: TGTGCCAGCGTGACAGGGGGCGGCAATCAGCCCCAGCATTTT; CDR3aa: CASVTGGGNQPQHF
d_gene: .; abundance: .; j_gene: TRBJ2-1; v_gene: TRBV27; CDR3nt: TGTGCCAGCAGTTCGGCCTACAATGAGCAGTTCTTC; CDR3aa: CASSSAYNEQFF
d_gene: .; abundance: .; j_gene: TRBJ1-1; v_gene: TRBV5-1; CDR3nt: TGCGCCAGCAAACTCACAGGGAGCACTGAAGCTTTCTTT; CDR3aa: CASKLTGSTEAFF
d_gene: .; abundance: .; j_gene: TRBJ2-1; v_gene: TRBV10-1; CDR3nt: TGCGCCAGCGGGCAGGTAAACAATGAGCAGTTCTTC; CDR3aa: CASGQVNNEQFF
d_gene: .; abundance: once; j_gene: TRBJ2-2; v_gene: TRBV9; CDR3nt: TGTGCCAGCAGCGTTGATACTTCGAACACCGGGGAGCTGTTTTTT; CDR3aa: CASSVDTSNTGELFF
d_gene: .; abundance: .; j_gene: TRBJ2-4; v_gene: TRBV7-9; CDR3nt: TGTGCCAGCAGCTTAGCACAGGGAGCCAAAAACATTCAGTACTTC; CDR3aa: CASSLAQGAKNIQYF
d_gene: .; abundance: .; j_gene: TRBJ2-7; v_gene: TRBV10-3; CDR3nt: TGTGCCGTCAGTGAGTCATCCACACCTGTACCCTACGAGCAGTACTTC; CDR3aa: CAVSESSTPVPYEQYF
d_gene: TRBD1; abundance: few; j_gene: TRBJ1-6; v_gene: TRBV6-1; CDR3nt: TGTGCCAGCAGCTCTACAGGGGGCTCCCTCCACTTT; CDR3aa: CASSSTGGSLHF
d_gene: .; abundance: .; j_gene: TRBJ2-4; v_gene: TRBV6-1; CDR3nt: TGTGCCAGCAGTGAAGTGGGGAGGGCCAAAAACATTCAGTACTTC; CDR3aa: CASSEVGRAKNIQYF
d_gene: TRBD1; abundance: once; j_gene: TRBJ1-4; v_gene: TRBV5-1; CDR3nt: TGCGCCAGCAGCCCCTCAGGGACAGGGATAAATGAAAAACTGTTTTTT; CDR3aa: CASSPSGTGINEKLFF
d_gene: .; abundance: .; j_gene: TRBJ1-5; v_gene: TRBV4-2; CDR3nt: TGTGCCAGCAGCCAAGACGCAGGGGTGGGCGGTCAGCCCCAGCATTTT; CDR3aa: CASSQDAGVGGQPQHF
d_gene: .; abundance: .; j_gene: TRBJ1-1; v_gene: TRBV19; CDR3nt: TGTGCCAGTAGTACTCCGAGTTTGTTCACTGAAGCTTTCTTT; CDR3aa: CASSTPSLFTEAFF
d_gene: .; abundance: .; j_gene: TRBJ2-7; v_gene: TRBV7-8; CDR3nt: TGTGCCAGCAGCTTAGTAGGTAGCGGAGTCCACGAGCAGTACTTC; CDR3aa: CASSLVGSGVHEQYF
d_gene: .; abundance: .; j_gene: TRBJ1-5; v_gene: TRBV7-9; CDR3nt: TGTGCCAGCAGCTTTGGAGGAAATCAGCCCCAGCATTTT; CDR3aa: CASSFGGNQPQHF
d_gene: .; abundance: .; j_gene: TRBJ2-1; v_gene: TRBV29-1; CDR3nt: TGCAGCGTTGTAGCGTGGGCTGAGCAGTTCTTC; CDR3aa: CSVVAWAEQFF
d_gene: TRBD1; abundance: .; j_gene: TRBJ1-2; v_gene: TRBV6-1; CDR3nt: TGTGCCAGCAGATCCCAGGGGGTTGGTGGCTACACCTTC; CDR3aa: CASRSQGVGGYTF
d_gene: .; abundance: .; j_gene: TRBJ2-5; v_gene: TRBV28; CDR3nt: TGTGCCAGCAGTTTAACCGGGCCAGGGGCTGGAGAGACCCAGTACTTC; CDR3aa: CASSLTGPGAGETQYF
d_gene: TRBD1; abundance: .; j_gene: TRBJ2-7; v_gene: TRBV29-1; CDR3nt: TGCAGCGTTGTAAGGGACAGGTGGGAGGACGAGCAGTACTTC; CDR3aa: CSVVRDRWEDEQYF
d_gene: .; abundance: .; j_gene: TRBJ2-2; v_gene: TRBV2; CDR3nt: TGTGCCAGCAGTGCAGAGGGACTCCCTATCGGGGAGCTGTTTTTT; CDR3aa: CASSAEGLPIGELFF
d_gene: .; abundance: once; j_gene: TRBJ2-3; v_gene: TRBV6-6; CDR3nt: TGTGCCAGCAGTTACTTGGCTCCCAGCACAGATACGCAGTATTTT; CDR3aa: CASSYLAPSTDTQYF
d_gene: TRBD1; abundance: .; j_gene: TRBJ2-1; v_gene: TRBV18; CDR3nt: TGTGCCAGCTCACCACCGGGACAGGGGGGCAATGAGCAGTTCTTC; CDR3aa: CASSPPGQGGNEQFF
d_gene: .; abundance: few; j_gene: TRBJ1-5; v_gene: TRBV21-1; CDR3nt: TGTGCCAGCAGGGACAGGGCAAGCAATCAGCCCCAGCATTTT; CDR3aa: CASRDRASNQPQHF
d_gene: .; abundance: .; j_gene: TRBJ1-5; v_gene: TRBV7-2; CDR3nt: TGTGCCAGCAGCTTCACTCCAAATCAGCCCCAGCATTTT; CDR3aa: CASSFTPNQPQHF
d_gene: .; abundance: once; j_gene: TRBJ1-4; v_gene: TRBV7-2; CDR3nt: TGTGCCAGCAGCTCCCCAAGGGCAGGGTCTAAAGAAAAACTGTTTTTT; CDR3aa: CASSSPRAGSKEKLFF
d_gene: TRBD1; abundance: many; j_gene: TRBJ2-1; v_gene: TRBV6-5; CDR3nt: TGTGCCAGCAGTTACCCCGGGACAGGAGGGGATGAGCAGTTCTTC; CDR3aa: CASSYPGTGGDEQFF
d_gene: .; abundance: .; j_gene: TRBJ2-1; v_gene: TRBV27; CDR3nt: TGTGCCAGCAGTTTACAGGGGGGAGGCTACAATGAGCAGTTCTTC; CDR3aa: CASSLQGGGYNEQFF